The rows below give T cell receptor beta chains drawn from one sample of a study of blood T cell repertoires in COVID-19. Sequenced by immunoSEQ multiplex PCR; TCRdb stores in-frame clones only, minus some. The table lists 200,000 to 250,000 clones, about 80% of them singletons, with 3.5% to 4% in the top ten. Material: PBMCs or T cells enriched from blood (not recorded which). The receptors shown here come from a middle-aged woman who had been exposed to COVID-19. CDR3s include the opening cysteine and the closing phenylalanine or tryptophan. Each record gives: clone size, D gene, J gene, V gene, CDR3 DNA, CDR3 protein. The D gene is left open where the match is weak. A row's size may be missing; if present it is once, few, many or a size class.

clone_size: -
d_call: TRBD2
j_call: TRBJ2-1
v_call: TRBV3-1/TRBV3-2
cdr3_nt: TGTGCCAGCAGCCGCAATGGGGCGGGGGGTTCGGGTGAGCAGTTCTTC
cdr3_aa: CASSRNGAGGSGEQFF

clone_size: -
d_call: -
j_call: TRBJ1-1
v_call: TRBV27
cdr3_nt: TGTGCCAGCAGCGGGGGGATGAACACTGAAGCTTTCTTT
cdr3_aa: CASSGGMNTEAFF

clone_size: -
d_call: TRBD1
j_call: TRBJ1-6
v_call: TRBV3-1/TRBV3-2
cdr3_nt: TGTGCCAGCAGCCAAGGAGGGGGCCAAGGTAATTCACCCCTCCACTTT
cdr3_aa: CASSQGGGQGNSPLHF

clone_size: -
d_call: -
j_call: TRBJ2-3
v_call: TRBV19
cdr3_nt: TGTGCCAGTAGTATGTATCAGGTTAGCACAGATACGCAGTATTTT
cdr3_aa: CASSMYQVSTDTQYF

clone_size: once
d_call: -
j_call: TRBJ2-5
v_call: TRBV7-8
cdr3_nt: TGTGCCAGCAGCTTAGTCCGGGTCGGGGAGACCCAGTACTTC
cdr3_aa: CASSLVRVGETQYF

clone_size: -
d_call: TRBD1
j_call: TRBJ1-5
v_call: TRBV19
cdr3_nt: TGTGCCAGTAGTCCAGACAGGGGGCTCAATCAGCCCCAGCATTTT
cdr3_aa: CASSPDRGLNQPQHF

clone_size: -
d_call: TRBD2
j_call: TRBJ2-4
v_call: TRBV5-6
cdr3_nt: TGTGCCAGCAGCCTGCGGGGGTGGGAGGACATTCAGTACTTC
cdr3_aa: CASSLRGWEDIQYF

clone_size: -
d_call: -
j_call: TRBJ2-1
v_call: TRBV20-1
cdr3_nt: TGCAGTGCCAAATACAATGAGCAGTTCTTC
cdr3_aa: CSAKYNEQFF

clone_size: -
d_call: TRBD1
j_call: TRBJ2-5
v_call: TRBV28
cdr3_nt: TGTGCCTCCCATACAGGGGGGAAGGAGACCCAGTACTTC
cdr3_aa: CASHTGGKETQYF

clone_size: -
d_call: TRBD1
j_call: TRBJ1-2
v_call: TRBV2
cdr3_nt: TGTGCCAGCAGTACGGGGACAGGGCCCTTCGGCTACACCTTC
cdr3_aa: CASSTGTGPFGYTF

clone_size: few
d_call: -
j_call: TRBJ2-3
v_call: TRBV6-4
cdr3_nt: TGTGCCAGCAGTGACGGGCGGGGGCACACAGATACGCAGTATTTT
cdr3_aa: CASSDGRGHTDTQYF

clone_size: -
d_call: -
j_call: TRBJ2-5
v_call: TRBV6-5
cdr3_nt: TGTGCCAGCAGTTCCCGCGGAGAGACCCAGTACTTC
cdr3_aa: CASSSRGETQYF

clone_size: -
d_call: TRBD1
j_call: TRBJ1-2
v_call: TRBV6-5
cdr3_nt: TGTGCCAGCCGGCTGCCAGGGGGCTATGGCTACACCTTC
cdr3_aa: CASRLPGGYGYTF

clone_size: -
d_call: TRBD1
j_call: TRBJ1-2
v_call: TRBV27
cdr3_nt: TGTGCCAGCAGTTCCCTACTACAGGGGGCCTATGGCTACACCTTC
cdr3_aa: CASSSLLQGAYGYTF

clone_size: -
d_call: -
j_call: TRBJ1-1
v_call: TRBV24-1
cdr3_nt: TGTGCCACCAGTGATCGGACACGCACTGAAGCTTTCTTT
cdr3_aa: CATSDRTRTEAFF

clone_size: -
d_call: -
j_call: TRBJ2-5
v_call: TRBV24-1
cdr3_nt: TGTGCTACCAGTGACCTAGAGACCCAGTACTTC
cdr3_aa: CATSDLETQYF

clone_size: once
d_call: TRBD1
j_call: TRBJ1-6
v_call: TRBV5-4
cdr3_nt: TGTGCCAGCAGCTTCTACAGGGGTGGGGACTCACCCCTCCACTTT
cdr3_aa: CASSFYRGGDSPLHF

clone_size: few
d_call: -
j_call: TRBJ1-1
v_call: TRBV27
cdr3_nt: TGTGCCAGCAGTTTAGGCGGGGGAACTGAAGCTTTCTTT
cdr3_aa: CASSLGGGTEAFF

clone_size: -
d_call: -
j_call: TRBJ1-5
v_call: TRBV18
cdr3_nt: TGTGCCAGCTCACCAGAGCATAGCAATCAGCCCCAGCATTTT
cdr3_aa: CASSPEHSNQPQHF

clone_size: once
d_call: -
j_call: TRBJ2-2
v_call: TRBV19
cdr3_nt: TGTGCCAACCGCCCTACGAACACCGGGGAGCTGTTTTTT
cdr3_aa: CANRPTNTGELFF

clone_size: -
d_call: -
j_call: TRBJ1-1
v_call: TRBV12-5
cdr3_nt: TGTGCTAGTGGTTTCGTCCTTCCCGATCCGGGGGAGAACACTGAAGCTTTCTTT
cdr3_aa: CASGFVLPDPGENTEAFF